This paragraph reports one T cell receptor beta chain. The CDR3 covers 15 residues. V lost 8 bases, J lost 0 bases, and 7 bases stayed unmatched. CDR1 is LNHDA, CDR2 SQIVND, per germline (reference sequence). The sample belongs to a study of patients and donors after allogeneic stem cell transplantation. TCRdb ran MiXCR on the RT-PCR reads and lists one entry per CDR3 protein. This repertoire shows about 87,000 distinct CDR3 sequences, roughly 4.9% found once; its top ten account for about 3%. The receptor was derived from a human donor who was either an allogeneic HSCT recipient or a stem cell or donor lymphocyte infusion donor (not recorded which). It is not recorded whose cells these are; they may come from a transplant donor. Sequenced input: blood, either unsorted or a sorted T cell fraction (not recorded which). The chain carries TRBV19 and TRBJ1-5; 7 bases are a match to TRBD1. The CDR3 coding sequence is TGTGCCAGTCGGATGACAGGGTATAGCAATCAGCCCCAGCATTTT. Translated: CASRMTGYSNQPQHF.